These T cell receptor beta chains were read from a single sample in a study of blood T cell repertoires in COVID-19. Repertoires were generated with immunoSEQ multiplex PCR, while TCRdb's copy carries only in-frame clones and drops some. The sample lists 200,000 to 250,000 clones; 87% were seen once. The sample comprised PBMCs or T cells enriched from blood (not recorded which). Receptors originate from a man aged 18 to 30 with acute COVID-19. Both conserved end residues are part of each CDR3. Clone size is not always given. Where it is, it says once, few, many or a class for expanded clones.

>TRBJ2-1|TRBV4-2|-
CASSQQTSGSYNEQFF
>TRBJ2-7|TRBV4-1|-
CASSQAWGSGGFSYEQYF
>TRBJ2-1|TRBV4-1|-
CASSQLLAGGSSYNEQFF
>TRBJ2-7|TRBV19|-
CASSPGVATSYEQYF
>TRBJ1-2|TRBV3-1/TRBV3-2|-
CASSLRWGQTRYYGYTF
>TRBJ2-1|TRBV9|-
CASSASGRAGDEQFF
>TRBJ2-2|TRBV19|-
CASSFGVSSGELFF
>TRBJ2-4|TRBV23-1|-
CASSLSPDRGRPKNIQYF
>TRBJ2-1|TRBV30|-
CAWTSGAYNEQFF
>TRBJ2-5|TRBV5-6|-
CASSLLGSSGSLEETQYF
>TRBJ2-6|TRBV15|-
CATSRDQGQYGSGANVLTF
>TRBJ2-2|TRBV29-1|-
CSVDRGGELFF
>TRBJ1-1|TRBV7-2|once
CASSPWGGEGEAFF
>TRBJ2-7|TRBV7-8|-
CASSLERQTYEQYF
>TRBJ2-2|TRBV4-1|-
CASSSLFAGVTGELFF
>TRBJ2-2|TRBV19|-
CASDDRVNTGELFF
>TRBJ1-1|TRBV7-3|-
CASSLAGLMNTEAFF
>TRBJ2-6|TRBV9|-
CASSAAARGSGANVLTF
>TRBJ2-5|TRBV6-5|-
CAVSSGGVKTQYF
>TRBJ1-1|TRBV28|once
CASSPPGTGSETEAFF
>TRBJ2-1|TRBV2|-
CAILPSAGYVDEQFF
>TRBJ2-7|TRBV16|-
CASSQRTGYEQYF
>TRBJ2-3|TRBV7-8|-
CASSARETTDTQYF
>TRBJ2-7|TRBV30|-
CAWEKTSAISYEQYF
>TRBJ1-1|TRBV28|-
CASSLGQGVAEAFF
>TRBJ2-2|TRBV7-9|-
CASRSSGGELFF
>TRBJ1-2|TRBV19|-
CASTPTGGNYGYTF
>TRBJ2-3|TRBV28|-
CASNQISRGRDTQYF
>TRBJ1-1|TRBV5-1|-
CASSFFGNTEAFF
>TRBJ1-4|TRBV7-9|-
CASSLAGANEKLFF
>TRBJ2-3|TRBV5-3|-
CARNLVGCRTDTQYF
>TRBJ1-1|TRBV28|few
CASRYRDSEAFF
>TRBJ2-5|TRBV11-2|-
CASSLYRDRVETQYF
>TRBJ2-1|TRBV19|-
CASRGLAGINSYNEQFF
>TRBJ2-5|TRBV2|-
CASRTGGPEETQYF
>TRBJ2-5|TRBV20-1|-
CSTASKETQYF
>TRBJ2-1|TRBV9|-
CASSGRTSGRFDEQFF
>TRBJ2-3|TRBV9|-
CASSVGVSGEVDF
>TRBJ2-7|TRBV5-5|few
CASSLAGELYEQYF
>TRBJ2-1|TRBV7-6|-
CASSFGQSSYNEQFF
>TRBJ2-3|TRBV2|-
CASSEEGLAGRGADTQYF
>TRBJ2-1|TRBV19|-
CASSTQTGNEQFF